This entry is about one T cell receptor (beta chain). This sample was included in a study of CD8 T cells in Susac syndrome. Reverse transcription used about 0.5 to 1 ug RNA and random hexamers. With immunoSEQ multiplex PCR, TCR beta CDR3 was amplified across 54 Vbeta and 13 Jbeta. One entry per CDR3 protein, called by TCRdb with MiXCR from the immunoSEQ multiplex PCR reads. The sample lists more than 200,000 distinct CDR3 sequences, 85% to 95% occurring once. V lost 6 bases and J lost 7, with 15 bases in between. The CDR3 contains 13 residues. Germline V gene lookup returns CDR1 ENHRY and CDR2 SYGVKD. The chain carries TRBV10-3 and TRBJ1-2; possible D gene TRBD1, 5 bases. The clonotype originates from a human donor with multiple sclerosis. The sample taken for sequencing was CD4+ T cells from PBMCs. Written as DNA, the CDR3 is TGTGCCATCAGCCTCAGGGTCTATGGTGGCTACACCTTC. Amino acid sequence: CAISLRVYGGYTF.